Listed below are T cell receptor beta chains from one sample, sequenced in a study of identical twins. From the 5' RACE reads, TCRdb called clonotypes with MiXCR, one entry per CDR3 protein. The repertoire holds under 500,000 distinct CDR3 sequences, with approximately 14% as singletons. These data were also reused for a study on yellow fever vaccine responses in identical twins.

Sequences were obtained from CD4+ T cells sorted from blood. These receptors all stem from a woman aged 18-29 years in good health. The CDR3 runs from the conserved cysteine through the conserved F or W. A D gene is named only where the DNA matches it firmly. Where a row states a size, it is once, few, many or the class of an expanded clone; other rows omit it.

V gene	J gene	D gene	CDR3 length	clone size	CDR3 protein	CDR3 DNA
TRBV7-3	TRBJ2-4	-	13	few	CASSRDNRGIQYF	TGTGCCAGCAGCCGCGATAACCGGGGCATTCAGTACTTC
TRBV3-1	TRBJ2-7	TRBD2	16	few	CASSQEKVAGLYEQYF	TGTGCCAGCAGCCAAGAGAAGGTAGCGGGCCTCTACGAGCAGTACTTC
TRBV6-1	TRBJ2-7	TRBD1	14	few	CASRRGTGSGEQYF	TGTGCCAGCAGACGAGGGACAGGGTCGGGCGAGCAGTACTTC
TRBV6-1	TRBJ2-7	TRBD1	16	-	CASRTGTVSSGYEQYF	TGTGCCAGCAGAACAGGGACAGTCTCCTCAGGTTACGAGCAGTACTTC
TRBV6-5	TRBJ2-7	TRBD2	15	few	CASSFSSGAPYEQYF	TGTGCCAGCAGTTTCTCAAGCGGGGCTCCCTACGAGCAGTACTTC
TRBV20-1	TRBJ2-7	-	13	-	CSGQRPENYEQYF	TGCAGTGGCCAGCGGCCAGAGAACTACGAGCAGTACTTC
TRBV20-1	TRBJ1-5	TRBD1	15	many	CSATPPGGYDQPQHF	TGCAGTGCTACCCCCCCAGGGGGCTATGATCAGCCCCAGCATTTT
TRBV2	TRBJ2-5	-	11	-	CASSADPGESF	TGTGCCAGCAGTGCGGACCCAGGGGAAAGCTTC
TRBV7-2	TRBJ1-4	TRBD1	15	few	CASSLKTGEGEKLFF	TGTGCCAGCAGCTTGAAAACAGGGGAGGGGGAAAAACTGTTTTTT
TRBV5-4	TRBJ2-1	TRBD2	16	-	CASSSGGPRSYNEQFF	TGTGCCAGCAGCTCGGGGGGACCCCGCTCCTACAATGAGCAGTTCTTC
TRBV6-1	TRBJ2-7	TRBD2	15	few	CASSVSGGRTYEQYF	TGTGCCAGCAGTGTTAGCGGGGGGCGAACCTACGAGCAGTACTTC
TRBV28	TRBJ2-5	-	12	-	CASSTGRETQYF	TGTGCCAGCTCTACAGGTCGGGAGACCCAGTACTTC
TRBV12-3/TRBV12-4	TRBJ2-1	TRBD1	15	few	CASSNTGGRYNEQFF	TGTGCCAGCAGCAATACAGGGGGCCGCTACAATGAGCAGTTCTTC
TRBV9	TRBJ2-5	TRBD2	15	-	CASSSTSGSSETQYF	TGTGCCAGCAGCTCCACTAGCGGGAGCAGTGAGACCCAGTACTTC
TRBV15	TRBJ2-4	TRBD1	21	-	CATSRGSRTGTFTLAKNIQYF	TGTGCCACCAGCAGAGGATCGAGGACAGGAACGTTTACGCTAGCCAAAAACATTCAGTACTTC
TRBV6-1	TRBJ2-7	-	15	-	CASTSGGTGSYEQYF	TGTGCCAGCACCTCTGGAGGGACCGGATCCTACGAGCAGTACTTC
TRBV20-1	TRBJ1-2	-	13	-	CSARDLKGGGYTF	TGCAGTGCTAGAGATCTCAAGGGAGGTGGCTACACCTTC
TRBV3-1	TRBJ2-3	TRBD2	17	many	CASSPIASGGFTDTQYF	TGTGCCAGCAGCCCCATAGCCAGCGGGGGATTCACAGATACGCAGTATTTT
TRBV7-8	TRBJ1-4	-	15	-	CASSLAGSFYEKLFF	TGTGCCAGCAGCTTAGCTGGATCCTTTTACGAAAAACTGTTTTTT
TRBV7-9	TRBJ2-5	TRBD2	14	few	CASSLGLAFETQYF	TGTGCCAGCAGCCTGGGACTAGCCTTCGAGACCCAGTACTTC
TRBV7-8	TRBJ2-7	-	12	few	CASSLIKHEQYF	TGTGCCAGCAGCTTAATAAAACACGAGCAGTACTTC
TRBV12-3/TRBV12-4	TRBJ2-2	TRBD2	16	many	CASDTPGGRETGELFF	TGTGCCAGCGACACTCCGGGAGGGAGGGAGACCGGGGAGCTGTTTTTT
TRBV20-1	TRBJ2-5	-	12	-	CSARELQETQYF	TGCAGTGCTCGCGAGCTCCAAGAGACCCAGTACTTC
TRBV30	TRBJ2-7	TRBD2	12	-	CAWTSGTHEQYF	TGTGCCTGGACTAGCGGGACCCACGAGCAGTACTTC
TRBV4-3	TRBJ2-5	TRBD2	15	few	CASSQGLAGVGGQYF	TGCGCCAGCAGCCAAGGACTAGCGGGGGTTGGCGGCCAGTACTTC